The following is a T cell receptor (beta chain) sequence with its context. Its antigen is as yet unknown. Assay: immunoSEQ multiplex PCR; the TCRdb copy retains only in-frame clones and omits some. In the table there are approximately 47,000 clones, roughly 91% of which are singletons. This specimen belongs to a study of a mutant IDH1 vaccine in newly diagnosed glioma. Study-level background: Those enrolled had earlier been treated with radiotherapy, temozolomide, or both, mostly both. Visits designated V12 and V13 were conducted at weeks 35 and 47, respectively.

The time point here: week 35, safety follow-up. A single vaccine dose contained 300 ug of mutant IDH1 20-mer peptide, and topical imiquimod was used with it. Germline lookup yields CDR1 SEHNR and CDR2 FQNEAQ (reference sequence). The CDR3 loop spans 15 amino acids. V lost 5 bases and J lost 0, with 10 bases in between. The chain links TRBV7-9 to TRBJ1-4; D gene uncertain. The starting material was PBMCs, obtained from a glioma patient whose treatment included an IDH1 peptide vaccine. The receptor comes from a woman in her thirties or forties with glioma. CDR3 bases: TGTGCCAGCAGCCCGGAAGAATCAACTAATGAAAAACTGTTTTTT. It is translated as CASSPEESTNEKLFF. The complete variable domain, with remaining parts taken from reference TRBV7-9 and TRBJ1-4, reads DTGVSQNPRHKITKRGQNVTFRCDPISEHNRLYWYRQTLGQGPEFLTYFQNEAQLEKSRLLSDRFSAERPKGSFSTLEIQRTEQGDSAMYLCASSPEESTNEKLFFGSGTQLSVL.